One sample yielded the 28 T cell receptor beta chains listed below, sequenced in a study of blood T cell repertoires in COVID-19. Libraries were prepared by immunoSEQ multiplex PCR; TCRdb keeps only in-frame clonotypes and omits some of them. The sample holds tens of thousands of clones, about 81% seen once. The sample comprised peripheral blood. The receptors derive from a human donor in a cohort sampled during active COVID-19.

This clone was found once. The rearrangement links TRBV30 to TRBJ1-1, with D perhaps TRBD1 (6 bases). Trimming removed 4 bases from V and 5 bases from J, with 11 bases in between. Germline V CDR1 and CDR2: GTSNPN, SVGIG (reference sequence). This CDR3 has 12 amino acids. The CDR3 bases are TGTGCCTGGAATCCGGGACAAACTGAAGCTTTCTTT. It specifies CAWNPGQTEAFF.

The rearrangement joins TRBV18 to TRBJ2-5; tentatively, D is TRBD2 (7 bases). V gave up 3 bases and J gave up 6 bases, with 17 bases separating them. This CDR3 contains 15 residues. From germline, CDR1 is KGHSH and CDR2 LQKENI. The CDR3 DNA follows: TGTGCCAGCTCACCCCCGGGGCGGGGGCTAAAGACCCAGTACTTC. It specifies CASSPPGRGLKTQYF.

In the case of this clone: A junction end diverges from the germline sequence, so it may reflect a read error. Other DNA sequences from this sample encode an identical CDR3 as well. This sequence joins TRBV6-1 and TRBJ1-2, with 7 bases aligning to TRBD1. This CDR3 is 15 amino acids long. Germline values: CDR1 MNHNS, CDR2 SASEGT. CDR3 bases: TGTGCCAGCAGTGAAGGGCCGACAGGGAACTATGGTTACACCTTC. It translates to CASSEGPTGNYGYTF.

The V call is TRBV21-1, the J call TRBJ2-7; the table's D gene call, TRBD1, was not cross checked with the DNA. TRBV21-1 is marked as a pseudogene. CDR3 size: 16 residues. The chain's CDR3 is CASINSRAAVNYEQYF. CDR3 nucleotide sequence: TGTGCCAGCATCAACTCCAGGGCCGCAGTCAACTACGAGCAGTACTTC.

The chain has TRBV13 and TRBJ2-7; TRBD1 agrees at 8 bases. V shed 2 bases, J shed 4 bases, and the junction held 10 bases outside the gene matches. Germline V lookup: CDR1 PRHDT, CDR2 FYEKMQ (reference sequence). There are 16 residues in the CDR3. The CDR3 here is CASSLPRAGGAYEQYF. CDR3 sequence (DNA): TGTGCCAGCAGCTTACCGCGGGCAGGGGGCGCGTACGAGCAGTACTTC.

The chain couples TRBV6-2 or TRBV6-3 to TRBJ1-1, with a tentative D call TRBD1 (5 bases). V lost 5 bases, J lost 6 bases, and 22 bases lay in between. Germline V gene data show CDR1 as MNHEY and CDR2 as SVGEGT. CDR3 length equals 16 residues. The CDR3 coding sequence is TGTGCCAGCAGTCCCTACCCTCAGGGCACCCTTTCTGAAGCTTTCTTT. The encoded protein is CASSPYPQGTLSEAFF.

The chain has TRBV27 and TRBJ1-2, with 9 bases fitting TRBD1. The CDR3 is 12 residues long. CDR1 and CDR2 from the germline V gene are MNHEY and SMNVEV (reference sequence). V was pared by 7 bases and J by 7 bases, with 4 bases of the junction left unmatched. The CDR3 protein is CASIGQGSGYTF. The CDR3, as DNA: TGTGCCAGCATCGGACAGGGGTCTGGCTACACCTTC.

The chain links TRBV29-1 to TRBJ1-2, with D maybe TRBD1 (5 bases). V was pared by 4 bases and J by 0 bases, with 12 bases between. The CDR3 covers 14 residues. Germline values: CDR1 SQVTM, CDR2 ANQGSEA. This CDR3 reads CSVAQTASNYGYTF. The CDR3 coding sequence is TGCAGCGTTGCACAGACAGCTTCTAACTATGGCTACACCTTC. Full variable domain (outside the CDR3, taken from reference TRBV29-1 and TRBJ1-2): SAVISQKPSRDICQRGTSLTIQCQVDSQVTMMFWYRQQPGQSLTLIATANQGSEATYESGFVIDKFPISRPNLTFSTLTVSNMSPEDSSIYLCSVAQTASNYGYTFGSGTRLTVV.

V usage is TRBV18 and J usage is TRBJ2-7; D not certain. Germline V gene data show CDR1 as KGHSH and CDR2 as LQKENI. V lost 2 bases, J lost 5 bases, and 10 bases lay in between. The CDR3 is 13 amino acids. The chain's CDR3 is CASSPRLDHEQYF. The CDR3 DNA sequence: TGTGCCAGCTCACCAAGGCTAGACCACGAGCAGTACTTC.

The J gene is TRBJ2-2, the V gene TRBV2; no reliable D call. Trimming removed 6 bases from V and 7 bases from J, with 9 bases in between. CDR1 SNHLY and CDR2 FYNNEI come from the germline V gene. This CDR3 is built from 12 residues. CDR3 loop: CASRFGVGELFF. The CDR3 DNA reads TGTGCCAGCAGATTCGGTGTCGGGGAGCTGTTTTTT.

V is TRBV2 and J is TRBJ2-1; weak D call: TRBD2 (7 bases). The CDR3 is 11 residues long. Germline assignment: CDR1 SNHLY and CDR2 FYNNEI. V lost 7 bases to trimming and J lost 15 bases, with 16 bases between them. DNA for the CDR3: TGTGCCAGCACTCAAGGGGGGGATCCGTTCTTC. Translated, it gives CASTQGGDPFF.

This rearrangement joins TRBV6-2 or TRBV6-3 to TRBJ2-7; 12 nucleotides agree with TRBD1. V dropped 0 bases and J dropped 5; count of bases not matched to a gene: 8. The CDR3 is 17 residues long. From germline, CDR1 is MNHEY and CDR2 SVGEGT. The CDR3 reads CASSYSRDRGRVDEQYF. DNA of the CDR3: TGTGCCAGCAGTTACTCGCGGGACAGGGGGCGCGTTGACGAGCAGTACTTC.

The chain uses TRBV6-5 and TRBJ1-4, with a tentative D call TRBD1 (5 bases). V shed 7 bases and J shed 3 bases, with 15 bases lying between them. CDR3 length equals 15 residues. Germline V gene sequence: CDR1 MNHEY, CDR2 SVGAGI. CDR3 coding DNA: TGTGCCAGCAATTCCGGGGGAAAGGCTAATGAAAAACTGTTTTTT. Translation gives CASNSGGKANEKLFF.

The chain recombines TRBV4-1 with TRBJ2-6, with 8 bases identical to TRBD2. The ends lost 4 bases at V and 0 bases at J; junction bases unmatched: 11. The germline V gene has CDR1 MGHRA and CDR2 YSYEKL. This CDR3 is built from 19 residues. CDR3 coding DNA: TGCGCCAGCAGCCGTATAGCGGGGCGCTTATCCTCTGGGGCCAACGTCCTGACTTTC. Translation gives CASSRIAGRLSSGANVLTF.

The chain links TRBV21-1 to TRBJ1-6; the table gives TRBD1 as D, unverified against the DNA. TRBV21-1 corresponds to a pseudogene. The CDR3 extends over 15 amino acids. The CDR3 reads CASSSTGSLHSPLHF. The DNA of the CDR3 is TGTGCCAGCAGCTCGACAGGGTCGTTACATTCACCCCTCCACTTT.

CDR3: CASSTGLAGGPETQYF. In nucleotides, the CDR3 is TGTGCCAGCAGCACGGGACTAGCGGGGGGGCCGGAGACCCAGTACTTC. The chain is built from TRBV7-6 and TRBJ2-5; 16 bases agree with TRBD2. The ends lost 5 bases at V and 5 bases at J; junction bases unmatched: 5. The CDR3 is 16 amino acids. From germline, CDR1 is SGHVS and CDR2 FNYEAQ.

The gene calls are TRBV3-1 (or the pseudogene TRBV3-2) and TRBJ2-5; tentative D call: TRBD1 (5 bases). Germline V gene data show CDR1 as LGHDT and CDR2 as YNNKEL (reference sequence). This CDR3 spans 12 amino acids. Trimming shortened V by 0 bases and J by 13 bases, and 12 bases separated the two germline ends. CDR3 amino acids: CASSQEGLGPYF. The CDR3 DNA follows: TGTGCCAGCAGCCAAGAGGGGCTGGGTCCGTACTTC.

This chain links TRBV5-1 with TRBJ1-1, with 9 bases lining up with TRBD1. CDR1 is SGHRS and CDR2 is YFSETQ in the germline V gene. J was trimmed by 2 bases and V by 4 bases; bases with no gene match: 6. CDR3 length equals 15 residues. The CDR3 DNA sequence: TGCGCCAGCAGCCCGCAGACAGGGGGTAACACTGAAGCTTTCTTT. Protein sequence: CASSPQTGGNTEAFF.

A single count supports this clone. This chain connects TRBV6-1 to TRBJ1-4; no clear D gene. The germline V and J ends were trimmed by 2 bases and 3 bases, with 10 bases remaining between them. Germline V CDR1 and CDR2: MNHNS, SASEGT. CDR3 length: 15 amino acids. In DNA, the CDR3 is TGTGCCAGCAGTGAAACTTGGGGAGCTAATGAAAAACTGTTTTTT. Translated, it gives CASSETWGANEKLFF.

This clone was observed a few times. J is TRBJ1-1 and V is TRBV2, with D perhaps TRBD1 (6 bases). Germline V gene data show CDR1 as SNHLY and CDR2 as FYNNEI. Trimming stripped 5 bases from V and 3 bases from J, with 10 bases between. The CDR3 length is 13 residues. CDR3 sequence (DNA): TGTGCCAGCAGTCAACAGGGTCACACTGAAGCTTTCTTT. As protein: CASSQQGHTEAFF.

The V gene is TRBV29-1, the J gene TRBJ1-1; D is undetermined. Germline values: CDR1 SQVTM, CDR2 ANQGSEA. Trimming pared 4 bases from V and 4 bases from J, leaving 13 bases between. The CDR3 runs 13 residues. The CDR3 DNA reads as TGCAGCGTTGGACGCCCGGGGAGCACTGAAGCTTTCTTT. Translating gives CSVGRPGSTEAFF.

CDR3 protein: CASSLVGGVRNTEAFF. The CDR3 bases are TGCGCCAGCAGCTTGGTAGGGGGCGTTAGGAACACTGAAGCTTTCTTT. V and J are TRBV5-1 and TRBJ1-1; TRBD1 matches at 7 bases. Germline values: CDR1 SGHRS, CDR2 YFSETQ. The CDR3 length is 16 residues. After removal of 0 bases from V and 1 base from J, the junction contained 6 bases not matched to a gene.

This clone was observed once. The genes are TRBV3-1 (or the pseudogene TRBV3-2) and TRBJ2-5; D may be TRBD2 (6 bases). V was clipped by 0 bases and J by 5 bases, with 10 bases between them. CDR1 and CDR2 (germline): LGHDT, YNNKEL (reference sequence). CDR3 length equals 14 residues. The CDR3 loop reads CASSQDRGRETQYF. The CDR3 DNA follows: TGTGCCAGCAGCCAAGATCGAGGGAGGGAGACCCAGTACTTC.

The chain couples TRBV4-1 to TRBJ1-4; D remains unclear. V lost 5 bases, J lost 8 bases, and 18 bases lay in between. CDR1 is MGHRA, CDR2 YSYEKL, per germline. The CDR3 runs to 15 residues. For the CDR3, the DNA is TGCGCCAGCAGCTCCCGGGAGCCCGAAGGGGAAAAACTGTTTTTT. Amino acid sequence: CASSSREPEGEKLFF.

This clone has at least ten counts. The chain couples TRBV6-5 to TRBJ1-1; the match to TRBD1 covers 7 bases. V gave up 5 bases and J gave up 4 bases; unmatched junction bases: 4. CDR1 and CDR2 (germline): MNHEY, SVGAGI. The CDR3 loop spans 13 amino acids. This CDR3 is CASSIRQGTEAFF. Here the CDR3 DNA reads TGTGCCAGCAGTATTCGACAGGGCACTGAAGCTTTCTTT.

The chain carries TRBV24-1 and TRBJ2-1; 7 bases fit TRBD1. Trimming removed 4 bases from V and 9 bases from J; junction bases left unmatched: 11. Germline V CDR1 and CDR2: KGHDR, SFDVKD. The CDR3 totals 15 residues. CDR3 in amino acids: CATSETGTDGSEQFF. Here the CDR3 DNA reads TGTGCCACCAGTGAAACCGGGACAGATGGCTCTGAGCAGTTCTTC.

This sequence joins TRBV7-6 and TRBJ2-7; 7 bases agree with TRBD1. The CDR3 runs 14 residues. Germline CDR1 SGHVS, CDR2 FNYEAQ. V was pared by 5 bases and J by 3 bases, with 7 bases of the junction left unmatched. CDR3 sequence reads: CASSLNYRGYEQYF. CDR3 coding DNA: TGTGCCAGCAGCCTTAATTACAGGGGCTACGAGCAGTACTTC. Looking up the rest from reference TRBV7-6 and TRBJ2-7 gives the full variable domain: GAGVSQSPRYKVTKRGQDVALRCDPISGHVSLYWYRQALGQGPEFLTYFNYEAQQDKSGLPNDRFSAERPEGSISTLTIQRTEQRDSAMYRCASSLNYRGYEQYFGPGTRLTVT.

The CDR3 DNA sequence: TGTGCCAGCAGCACTCAGGGAATGAACACTGAAGCTTTCTTT. This gives the protein CASSTQGMNTEAFF. V is TRBV9 and J is TRBJ1-1; perhaps TRBD1 as D (5 bases). The V gene lost 4 bases and the J gene lost 0 bases, with 10 bases spanning the gap. Germline loops: CDR1 SGDLS, CDR2 YYNGEE. The CDR3 totals 14 residues.